A single sample is the source of the 16 T cell receptor beta chains below, sequenced in a study of regulatory T cells in long-lasting Graves disease. Time point denoted: newly diagnosed GD, antithyroid drugs for less than 3 months. Scientists built the TCR library using RNA that was extracted from PBMCs. HTBI primers from iRepertoire and Arm-PCR of CDR3 regions yielded the TCR beta libraries. In TCRdb, the multiplex PCR reads were re-called with MiXCR into one record per CDR3 protein. The table lists approximately 540,000 distinct CDR3 sequences, more than 10% of them singletons. These data also featured in a second study, about T cells in Graves' hyperthyroidism and ophthalmopathy.

Specimen: peripheral blood mononuclear cells (PBMCs), collected at new diagnosis, from a patient treated with antithyroid drugs. The receptors stem from a woman aged 25 to 39 with Graves disease.

The J gene is TRBJ1-6, the V gene TRBV5-4; tentative D call: TRBD1 (6 bases). Germline loops: CDR1 SGHNT, CDR2 YYREEE (reference sequence). The V end lost 4 bases, the J end lost 14 bases, and 19 bases lay between the germline ends. CDR3 length: 14 amino acids. This chain's CDR3 is CASSKDSAREALHF. The CDR3 nucleotides read TGTGCCAGCAGCAAGGACAGTGCCCGAGAGGCCCTCCACTTT.

This clonotype was seen repeatedly, ten times or more. The chain recombines TRBV11-1 with TRBJ2-1, with a weak D call TRBD2 (6 bases). Germline CDR1 reads SGHAT; CDR2 reads FQDESV (reference sequence). The CDR3 consists of 15 residues. With 2 bases removed from V and 8 bases from J, the gap between germline ends came to 16 bases. The CDR3 coding sequence is TGTGCCAGCAGCTTATGGGGGGAGTTAGACCATGAGCAGTTCTTC. Protein: CASSLWGELDHEQFF. Variable domain in full (rest from reference TRBV11-1 and TRBJ2-1): EAEVAQSPRYKITEKSQAVAFWCDPISGHATLYWYRQILGQGPELLVQFQDESVVDDSQLPKDRFSAERLKGVDSTLKIQPAELGDSAMYLCASSLWGELDHEQFFGPGTRLTVL.

In regard to this clonotype: With a much larger clone just one base away, this may be a read error. The rearrangement joins TRBV6-1 to TRBJ2-3; 10 nucleotides align to TRBD2. The V gene's germline CDR1 is MNHNS and CDR2 SASEGT. The CDR3 loop spans 15 amino acids. The V and J ends lost 4 bases and 2 bases, in that order; junction bases with no gene match: 3. The CDR3 sequence: CASSGTSGITDTQYF. CDR3 nucleotide sequence: TGTGCCAGCAGTGGGACTAGCGGAATCACAGATACGCAGTATTTT.

This clonotype came up many times. One junction end disagrees with the germline gene, perhaps due to a read error. The chain couples TRBV4-1 to TRBJ2-5, with TRBD2 matching 7 bases. The CDR3 has 16 residues. Germline V CDR1 and CDR2: MGHRA, YSYEKL. This CDR3 is CASSPRGSGAQETQYF. The CDR3 region has the DNA TGTGCCAGCAGCCCCCGAGGCAGCGGGGCTCAAGAGACCCAGTACTTC.

The V and J genes are TRBV11-2 and TRBJ2-3; D gene unclear. Trimming left V 2 bases short and J 2 bases short, with 14 bases between. CDR1 is SGHAT, CDR2 FQNNGV, per germline. CDR3 length equals 16 residues. The CDR3 nucleotides read TGTGCCAGCAGCTTAAGAGTGAGCAGATTCACAGATACGCAGTATTTT. Translating gives CASSLRVSRFTDTQYF.

The chain is built from TRBV7-9 and TRBJ2-7; the match to TRBD1 covers 7 bases. The CDR3 extends over 17 amino acids. CDR1 is SEHNR and CDR2 is FQNEAQ in the germline V gene (reference sequence). After removal of 2 bases from V and 2 bases from J, the junction contained 12 bases not matched to a gene. The CDR3 DNA reads as TGTGCCAGCAGCTTATTAATTGTCACAGGACAGGCCTACGAGCAGTACTTC. It yields the protein CASSLLIVTGQAYEQYF.

Comment on this clonotype: Mismatch with germline at one junction end may stem from a read error. The chain links TRBV6-2 or TRBV6-3 to TRBJ2-3, with 8 bases that match TRBD1. The CDR3 consists of 15 residues. Per the germline V gene, CDR1 is MNHEY and CDR2 is SVGEGT. The CDR3 DNA reads as TGTGCCAGCAGTAGCAGGGGGCGAATTATGAATACGCAGTACTTT. It translates to CASSSRGRIMNTQYF.

The sample holds many counts of this clonotype. The CDR3 protein is CASSLSGQNSPLHF. CDR3 nucleotide sequence: TGTGCCAGCAGCTTAAGTGGACAGAATTCACCCCTCCACTTT. The chain recombines TRBV7-9 with TRBJ1-6; maybe TRBD1 (6 bases). The CDR3 has 14 residues. The germline gives CDR1 SEHNR, CDR2 FQNEAQ (reference sequence). Trimming shortened V by 2 bases and J by 7 bases, and 9 bases separated the two germline ends. Full variable domain (rest looked up from reference TRBV7-9 and TRBJ1-6): DTGVSQNPRHKITKRGQNVTFRCDPISEHNRLYWYRQTLGQGPEFLTYFQNEAQLEKSRLLSDRFSAERPKGSFSTLEIQRTEQGDSAMYLCASSLSGQNSPLHFGNGTRLTVT.

This clonotype came up many times. V is TRBV18 and J is TRBJ1-1; unclear D gene. This CDR3 comprises 15 residues. V shed 2 bases and J shed 4 bases, with 14 bases lying between them. The germline gives CDR1 KGHSH, CDR2 LQKENI. Here the CDR3 reads CASSPAGRGGTEAFF. CDR3 nucleotides: TGTGCCAGCTCACCAGCGGGTCGGGGAGGCACTGAAGCTTTCTTT. The complete variable domain, with remaining parts taken from reference TRBV18 and TRBJ1-1, reads NAGVMQNPRHLVRRRGQEARLRCSPMKGHSHVYWYRQLPEEGLKFMVYLQKENIIDESGMPKERFSAEFPKEGPSILRIQQVVRGDSAAYFCASSPAGRGGTEAFFGQGTRLTVV.

V and J are TRBV6-1 and TRBJ1-5; D is unresolved. The CDR3 is made up of 15 amino acids. Germline loops: CDR1 MNHNS, CDR2 SASEGT. V was trimmed by 7 bases and J by 1 base, leaving 14 bases between them. CDR3 residues: CASTQKVGSNQPQHF. The CDR3 bases are TGTGCCAGCACCCAAAAGGTAGGGAGCAATCAGCCCCAGCATTTT.

This clonotype occurred many times. The chain joins TRBV28 to TRBJ1-2; 7 bases are a match to TRBD1. After removal of 1 base from V and 6 bases from J, the junction contained 5 bases not matched to a gene. Germline V lookup: CDR1 MDHEN, CDR2 SYDVKM. The CDR3 is 14 amino acids. The CDR3 loop is CASSLLSRGDGYTF. For the CDR3, the DNA is TGTGCCAGCAGTTTATTGTCCAGGGGGGATGGCTACACCTTC.

The rearrangement links TRBV25-1 to TRBJ2-5; a weak D match, TRBD1 (6 bases). V lost 1 base and J lost 4, with 13 bases in between. This CDR3 spans 15 amino acids. CDR1 MGHDK and CDR2 SYGVNS come from the germline V gene. CDR3 bases: TGTGCCAGCAGTGAATCGGGCAGGGGAGCAGAGACCCAGTACTTC. This codes for CASSESGRGAETQYF.

At least ten counts were recorded for this clonotype. The chain joins TRBV12-3 or TRBV12-4 to TRBJ2-1; the D call may be TRBD1 or TRBD2 (5 bases each). The ends were cut back, 5 bases at V and 3 bases at J, with 17 bases in the middle. This CDR3 spans 16 amino acids. The DNA for the CDR3 is TGTGCCAGCAGTCCTCGCCGGGACGGAATCTACAATGAGCAGTTCTTC. Protein sequence: CASSPRRDGIYNEQFF.

This clonotype showed up many times. V is TRBV28 and J is TRBJ2-2; the D gene is possibly TRBD2 (6 bases). Germline V gene sequence: CDR1 MDHEN, CDR2 SYDVKM. V dropped 7 bases and J dropped 5 bases, with 14 bases sitting between them. CDR3 length: 14 amino acids. The CDR3 protein is CASKWAGRTGELFF. As DNA, the CDR3 is TGTGCCAGCAAGTGGGCAGGGAGGACCGGGGAGCTGTTTTTT.

This sequence joins TRBV7-3 and TRBJ2-7; D gene ambiguous. The germline V and J ends were trimmed by 1 base and 6 bases, with 10 bases remaining between them. Looked up from germline, CDR1 is SGHTA and CDR2 is FQGTGA. CDR3 length equals 13 residues. This CDR3 is CASSLNSRSEQYF. As DNA, the CDR3 is TGTGCCAGCAGCTTAAATTCCAGAAGCGAGCAGTACTTC.

The sample holds a few counts of this clonotype. The chain combines TRBV6-1 with TRBJ2-2; 9 bases are shared with TRBD1. The germline V gene encodes CDR1 MNHNS and CDR2 SASEGT. CDR3 length: 15 residues. J gave up 6 bases and V 5 bases, and 7 bases lay outside the gene matches. The CDR3 DNA reads TGTGCCAGCAGTACCCCGGGACAGGGTGCCGGGGAGCTGTTTTTT. Its translation: CASSTPGQGAGELFF.